Below are 10 T cell receptor beta chains sequenced from a single sample in a study of cytomegalovirus exposure and HLA in healthy donors. The PCR contained 60 Vbeta and 13 Jbeta primers. Some clones are missing from TCRdb's copy, which holds only in-frame ones; the method was immunoSEQ multiplex PCR. The data contain about 98,000 clones, around two thirds of them singletons. Sequencing was carried out using PBMCs. The source is a male donor in good health and CMV-seronegative.

The V and J genes are TRBV2 and TRBJ1-2, with TRBD1 identical over 8 bases. The CDR3 extends over 17 amino acids. Trimming removed 6 bases from V and 8 bases from J; junction bases left unmatched: 20. CDR1 and CDR2 (germline): SNHLY, FYNNEI. CDR3 nucleotide sequence: TGTGCCAGCAGAGGGGCCGCCGGGACAGGTCAAACGGGAGGCTACACCTTC. Its protein is CASRGAAGTGQTGGYTF.

This chain uses TRBV7-3 with TRBJ2-1; 9 positions match TRBD1. Germline lookup yields CDR1 SGHTA and CDR2 FQGTGA. The CDR3 covers 15 residues. After removal of 5 bases from V and 2 bases from J, the junction contained 4 bases not matched to a gene. CDR3 nucleotide sequence: TGTGCCAGCAGCCGCCGACAGGGGGCCTACAATGAGCAGTTCTTC. This translates into CASSRRQGAYNEQFF.

The chain couples TRBV5-8 to TRBJ2-3; TRBD1 matches 8 bases. CDR3 length: 16 amino acids. The germline V gene encodes CDR1 SGHTS and CDR2 YDEGEE. The V segment lost 1 base and the J segment 2 bases; nucleotides outside the gene matches: 6. This CDR3 reads CASSLFPGGVTDTQYF. CDR3 DNA sequence: TGTGCCAGCAGCTTGTTTCCAGGGGGCGTCACAGATACGCAGTATTTT. Full variable domain (missing parts from reference TRBV5-8 and TRBJ2-3): EAGVTQSPTHLIKTRGQQATLRCSPISGHTSVYWYQQALGLGLQFLLWYDEGEERNRGNFPPRFSGRQFPNYSSELNVNALELEDSALYLCASSLFPGGVTDTQYFGPGTRLTVL.

The rearrangement joins TRBV4-1 to TRBJ2-7, with 8 bases aligning to TRBD1. V lost 1 base and J lost 7; bases outside the gene matches: 12. From germline, CDR1 is MGHRA and CDR2 YSYEKL. This CDR3 comprises 16 residues. CDR3 sequence: CASSQVYDRGQEEQYF. The CDR3, as DNA: TGCGCCAGCAGCCAAGTATACGACAGGGGCCAAGAGGAGCAGTACTTC.

This clone came up a few times. The chain has TRBV30 and TRBJ2-2; 12 nucleotides agree with TRBD2. The CDR3 length is 21 residues. CDR1 is GTSNPN and CDR2 is SVGIG in the germline V gene (reference sequence). The junction had 21 bases not matched to a gene; V was cut back by 3 bases and J by 4 bases. The CDR3 bases are TGTGCCTGGAGCACCAGACTAGCGGGAGTTCCGCGCCCTGACTTCACCGGGGAGCTGTTTTTT. This gives the protein CAWSTRLAGVPRPDFTGELFF.

The J gene is TRBJ1-2, the V gene TRBV30; TRBD1 matches at 8 bases. The CDR3 length is 14 residues. Germline CDR1 reads GTSNPN; CDR2 reads SVGIG (reference sequence). The V segment lost 4 bases and the J segment 5 bases; nucleotides outside the gene matches: 9. As DNA, the CDR3 is TGTGCCTGGACTACCTTTACAGGGGGTTATGGCTACACCTTC. Its translation is CAWTTFTGGYGYTF.

This clone was recorded only once. The chain couples TRBV6-1 to TRBJ2-1; a weak D match, TRBD2 (6 bases). Trimming took off 11 bases at V and 2 bases at J, with 19 bases between the two ends. Germline V CDR1 and CDR2: MNHNS, SASEGT. The CDR3 has 15 residues. CDR3 bases: TGTGCCTCCCCCAGGGCGGGGAAAACCTACAATGAGCAGTTCTTC. Its translation: CASPRAGKTYNEQFF.

The rearrangement joins TRBV7-9 to TRBJ2-7; 10 bases agree with TRBD1. V lost 5 bases to trimming and J lost 1 base; unmatched junction nucleotides: 11. The CDR3 is made up of 17 amino acids. CDR1 is SEHNR, CDR2 FQNEAQ, per germline (reference sequence). CDR3: CASSQGTGTGDSYEQYF. As DNA, the CDR3 is TGTGCCAGCAGCCAGGGGACGGGGACAGGGGATTCCTACGAGCAGTACTTC. The full variable domain, its missing parts supplied by reference TRBV7-9 and TRBJ2-7, is DTGVSQNPRHKITKRGQNVTFRCDPISEHNRLYWYRQTLGQGPEFLTYFQNEAQLEKSRLLSDRFSAERPKGSFSTLEIQRTEQGDSAMYLCASSQGTGTGDSYEQYFGPGTRLTVT.

The chain has TRBV18 and TRBJ1-5; 7 bases fit TRBD1. CDR1 and CDR2 from the germline V gene are KGHSH and LQKENI. V was pared by 4 bases and J by 0 bases, with 6 bases of the junction left unmatched. The CDR3 runs to 16 residues. The chain's CDR3 is CASSRTGVYSNQPQHF. The CDR3 nucleotides are TGTGCCAGCTCACGGACAGGTGTGTATAGCAATCAGCCCCAGCATTTT.

This clone was recorded a few times. This chain links TRBV19 with TRBJ2-7; 8 bases map to TRBD1. V trimming: 5 bases; J trimming: 6 bases; junction bases outside the gene matches: 12. Germline V gene lookup returns CDR1 LNHDA and CDR2 SQIVND (reference sequence). There are 15 residues in the CDR3. The CDR3 loop reads CASSLGTGTMSEQYF. CDR3 in DNA: TGTGCCAGTAGTCTCGGGACAGGCACTATGTCCGAGCAGTACTTC.